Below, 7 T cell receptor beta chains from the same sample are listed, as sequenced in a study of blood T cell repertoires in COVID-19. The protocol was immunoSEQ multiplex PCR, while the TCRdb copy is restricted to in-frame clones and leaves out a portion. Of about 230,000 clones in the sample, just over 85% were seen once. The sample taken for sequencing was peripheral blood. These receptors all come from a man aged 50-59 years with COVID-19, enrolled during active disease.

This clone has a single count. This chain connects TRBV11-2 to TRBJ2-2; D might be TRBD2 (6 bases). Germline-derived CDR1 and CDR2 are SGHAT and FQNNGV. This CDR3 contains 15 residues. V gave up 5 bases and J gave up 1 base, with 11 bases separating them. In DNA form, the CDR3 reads TGTGCCAGCAGCCCGGGAGTCGTGAACACCGGGGAGCTGTTTTTT. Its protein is CASSPGVVNTGELFF. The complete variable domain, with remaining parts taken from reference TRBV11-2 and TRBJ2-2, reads EAGVAQSPRYKIIEKRQSVAFWCNPISGHATLYWYQQILGQGPKLLIQFQNNGVVDDSQLPKDRFSAERLKGVDSTLKIQPAKLEDSAVYLCASSPGVVNTGELFFGEGSRLTVL.

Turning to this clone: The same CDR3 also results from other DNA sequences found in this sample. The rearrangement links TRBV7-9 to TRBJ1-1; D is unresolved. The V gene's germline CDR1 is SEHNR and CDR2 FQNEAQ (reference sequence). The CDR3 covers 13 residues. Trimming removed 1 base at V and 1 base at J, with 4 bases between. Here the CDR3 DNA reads TGTGCCAGCAGCTTAGGACAGAACACTGAAGCTTTCTTT. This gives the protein CASSLGQNTEAFF.

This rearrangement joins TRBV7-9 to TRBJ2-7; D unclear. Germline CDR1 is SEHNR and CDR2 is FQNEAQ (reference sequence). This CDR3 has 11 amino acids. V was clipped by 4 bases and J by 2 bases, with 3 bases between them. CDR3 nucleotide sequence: TGTGCCAGCAGCTCGGCCTACGAGCAGTACTTC. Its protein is CASSSAYEQYF.

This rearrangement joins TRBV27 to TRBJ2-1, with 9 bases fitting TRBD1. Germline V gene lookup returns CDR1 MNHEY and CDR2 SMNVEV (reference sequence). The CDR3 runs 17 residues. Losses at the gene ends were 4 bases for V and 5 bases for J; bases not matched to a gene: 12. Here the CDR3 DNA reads TGTGCCAGCAGTTCAAGTACCGGGACAGGGATCCACAATGAGCAGTTCTTC. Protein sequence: CASSSSTGTGIHNEQFF.

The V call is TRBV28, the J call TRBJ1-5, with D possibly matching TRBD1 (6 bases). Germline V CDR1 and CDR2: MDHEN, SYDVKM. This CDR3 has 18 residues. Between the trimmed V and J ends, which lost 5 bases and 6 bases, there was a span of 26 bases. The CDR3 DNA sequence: TGTGCCAGCAGTCACCCGTCACAAGGGGTGGGGGCGATTCAGCCCCAGCATTTT. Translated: CASSHPSQGVGAIQPQHF.

This CDR3 reads CASSNEGNQPQHF. CDR3 DNA: TGTGCCAGCAGCAACGAGGGCAATCAGCCCCAGCATTTT. This chain joins TRBV5-4 and TRBJ1-5; D unclear. V gave up 4 bases and J gave up 2 bases, with 7 bases separating them. Germline V CDR1 and CDR2: SGHNT, YYREEE (reference sequence). This CDR3 is built from 13 residues.

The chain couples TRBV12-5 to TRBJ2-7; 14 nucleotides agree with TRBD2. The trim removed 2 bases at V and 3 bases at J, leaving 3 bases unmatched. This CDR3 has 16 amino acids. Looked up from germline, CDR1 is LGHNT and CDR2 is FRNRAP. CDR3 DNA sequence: TGTGCTAGTGGTTTGCCCGGGACTAGCGGGAGCTACGAGCAGTACTTC. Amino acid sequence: CASGLPGTSGSYEQYF. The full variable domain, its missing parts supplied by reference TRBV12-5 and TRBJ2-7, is DARVTQTPRHKVTEMGQEVTMRCQPILGHNTVFWYRQTMMQGLELLAYFRNRAPLDDSGMPKDRFSAEMPDATLATLKIQPSEPRDSAVYFCASGLPGTSGSYEQYFGPGTRLTVT.